A single sample gave rise to the 20 T cell receptor beta chains below, sequenced in a study of neurological immune-mediated disorders. Specified time point: longitudinal time-point 2. Each CDR3 protein is one row after TCRdb ran MiXCR on the 5' RACE reads. The table has roughly 80,000 distinct CDR3 sequences, 5.8% seen once. Specimen: PBMCs. The origin of the receptors is a woman aged 55-70 years with multiple sclerosis.

This clonotype was seen many times. The V call is TRBV28, the J call TRBJ1-5, with D possibly being TRBD1 (6 bases). Trimming took 3 bases from V and 9 from J, leaving 15 bases between them. CDR1 is MDHEN, CDR2 SYDVKM, per germline. The CDR3 runs 14 residues. CDR3 DNA sequence: TGTGCCAGCAGTTTGGGACACCCCTCCCCGCCCCAGCATTTT. Translation gives CASSLGHPSPPQHF.

This clonotype was counted at least ten times. The CDR3 DNA reads TGTGCCAGCAGCTTAGACAGGGCCGAGCAGTTCTTC. Translating it yields CASSLDRAEQFF. The rearrangement links TRBV7-8 to TRBJ2-1; TRBD1 might be the D (6 bases). This CDR3 is built from 12 residues. Germline assignment: CDR1 SGHVS and CDR2 FQNEAQ. V lost 1 base and J 10 bases, leaving 8 bases between the germline ends.

This clonotype has ten or more counts. The CDR3 nucleotides read TGCAGCACTTCCGGGACAGGGCTCGACGAGCAGTACTTC. As protein: CSTSGTGLDEQYF. The chain has TRBV29-1 and TRBJ2-7, with 9 bases aligning to TRBD1. J gave up 5 bases and V 8 bases, and 10 bases lay outside the gene matches. CDR3 length equals 13 residues. Per the germline V gene, CDR1 is SQVTM and CDR2 is ANQGSEA.

The chain is built from TRBV28 and TRBJ2-7; 9 bases fit TRBD1. Germline CDR1 and CDR2: MDHEN and SYDVKM. This CDR3 spans 14 amino acids. Trimming cost V 7 bases and J 1 base; bases outside gene matches: 5. This CDR3 is CASTLGTGSYEQYF. DNA of the CDR3: TGTGCCAGCACCCTGGGGACAGGGTCCTACGAGCAGTACTTC.

The genes are TRBV18 and TRBJ1-4; D remains ambiguous. CDR1 is KGHSH and CDR2 is LQKENI in the germline V gene. Trimming left V 2 bases short and J 3 bases short, with 13 bases between. The CDR3 is 16 residues long. CDR3 region: CASSPANMGANEKLFF. Written as DNA, the CDR3 is TGTGCCAGCTCACCAGCCAACATGGGAGCTAATGAAAAACTGTTTTTT. Based on the CDR3 plus reference TRBV18 and TRBJ1-4, the full variable domain is NAGVMQNPRHLVRRRGQEARLRCSPMKGHSHVYWYRQLPEEGLKFMVYLQKENIIDESGMPKERFSAEFPKEGPSILRIQQVVRGDSAAYFCASSPANMGANEKLFFGSGTQLSVL.

This clonotype came up many times. The chain links TRBV5-1 to TRBJ2-3; 8 positions match TRBD1. This CDR3 has 15 amino acids. V was pared by 0 bases and J by 4 bases, with 4 bases of the junction left unmatched. Germline values: CDR1 SGHRS, CDR2 YFSETQ. The CDR3 DNA reads TGCGCCAGCAGCTTGGTGGACAGGGCCGCAGATACGCAGTATTTT. As protein: CASSLVDRAADTQYF.

The table lists this clonotype with many counts. The V call is TRBV9, the J call TRBJ2-3, with D uncertain. Trimming took 0 bases from V and 1 from J, leaving 6 bases between them. The germline V gene has CDR1 SGDLS and CDR2 YYNGEE. The CDR3 totals 14 residues. The CDR3 DNA follows: TGTGCCAGCAGCGTAGATGTGGGCACAGATACGCAGTATTTT. This translates into CASSVDVGTDTQYF.

This clonotype has at least ten counts. The chain links TRBV5-1 to TRBJ1-1; TRBD1 agrees at 8 bases. The CDR3 sequence is 15 residues long. Trimming at V came to 6 bases and at J to 1 base, leaving 8 bases not matched to a gene. The germline CDR1 and CDR2 sequences are SGHRS and YFSETQ. CDR3 DNA sequence: TGCGCCAGCACCCAGACAGGGGCCAAGAACACTGAAGCTTTCTTT. Amino acid sequence: CASTQTGAKNTEAFF.

This clonotype was seen ten or more times. The V gene is TRBV25-1, the J gene TRBJ2-2; D is unclear. This CDR3 has 14 residues. Between the trimmed V and J ends, which lost 7 bases and 0 bases, there was a span of 9 bases. Germline V lookup: CDR1 MGHDK, CDR2 SYGVNS. In DNA form, the CDR3 reads TGTGCCAGCATTGGACGGACGAACACCGGGGAGCTGTTTTTT. Amino acid sequence: CASIGRTNTGELFF.

This clonotype was detected many times. The chain is built from TRBV5-1 and TRBJ1-3; possibly TRBD1 for D (5 bases). The CDR3 totals 15 residues. V was trimmed by 0 bases and J by 4 bases, leaving 11 bases between them. Germline V lookup: CDR1 SGHRS, CDR2 YFSETQ. The CDR3 nucleotides are TGCGCCAGCAGCTTGGCCATAGGGACGGGAAACACCATATATTTT. Encoded protein: CASSLAIGTGNTIYF. The whole variable domain, filled in from reference TRBV5-1 and TRBJ1-3, reads KAGVTQTPRYLIKTRGQQVTLSCSPISGHRSVSWYQQTPGQGLQFLFEYFSETQRNKGNFPGRFSGRQFSNSRSEMNVSTLELGDSALYLCASSLAIGTGNTIYFGEGSWLTVV.

This clonotype was detected many times. This chain uses TRBV20-1 with TRBJ1-1; D remains ambiguous. Trimming removed 7 bases at V and 0 bases at J, with 9 bases between. The germline V gene has CDR1 DFQATT and CDR2 SNEGSKA (reference sequence). The CDR3 loop spans 12 amino acids. This CDR3 is CSESRLNTEAFF. The CDR3 bases are TGCAGTGAAAGTCGGTTGAACACTGAAGCTTTCTTT.

The sample holds many counts of this clonotype. The rearrangement links TRBV29-1 to TRBJ2-7; TRBD2 matches at 7 bases. V was clipped by 4 bases and J by 6 bases; unmatched bases: 6. In germline, CDR1 is SQVTM, CDR2 ANQGSEA. The CDR3 loop spans 12 amino acids. CDR3 amino acids: CSVGSGVGEQYF. For the CDR3, the DNA is TGCAGCGTTGGAAGCGGGGTAGGCGAGCAGTACTTC.

This clonotype was counted between two and nine times. The CDR3 region has the DNA TGTGCCAGCAGCGAGAGGACAGGGAATGGCTACACCTTC. Protein product: CASSERTGNGYTF. The chain is built from TRBV7-8 and TRBJ1-2, with 8 bases aligning to TRBD1. Per germline, CDR1 SGHVS and CDR2 FQNEAQ. The V segment lost 5 bases and the J segment 6 bases; nucleotides outside the gene matches: 5. This CDR3 has 13 amino acids. The whole variable domain, filled in from reference TRBV7-8 and TRBJ1-2, reads GAGVSQSPRYKVAKRGQDVALRCDPISGHVSLFWYQQALGQGPEFLTYFQNEAQLDKSGLPSDRFFAERPEGSVSTLKIQRTQQEDSAVYLCASSERTGNGYTFGSGTRLTVV.

This clonotype was detected only a few times. The germline gene is not matched at one end of the junction; a read error may be the cause. The V and J genes are TRBV5-6 and TRBJ1-6; possibly TRBD1 for D (5 bases). Germline CDR1 is SGHDT and CDR2 is YYEEEE. This CDR3 is built from 15 residues. The CDR3 coding sequence is TGTGCCAGCAGCTGGGGACCAGGGTATAGTTCACCCCTCCACTTT. The encoded protein is CASSWGPGYSSPLHF.

The rearrangement joins TRBV18 to TRBJ1-4, with D perhaps matching TRBD1 (5 bases). The germline CDR1 and CDR2 sequences are KGHSH and LQKENI. CDR3 length: 16 residues. Deletions cut 1 base from V and 8 bases from J, with 17 bases between. CDR3: CASSPLPRQRQEKLFF. CDR3 nucleotide sequence: TGTGCCAGCTCACCACTCCCGAGACAGCGCCAAGAAAAACTGTTTTTT.

This clonotype was observed many times. The V gene is TRBV12-3 or TRBV12-4, the J gene TRBJ2-2; unclear D gene. V lost 3 bases, J lost 0 bases, and 8 bases lay in between. CDR3 length: 15 amino acids. CDR3 in DNA: TGTGCCAGCAGTTTTAGTTTGACGAACACCGGGGAGCTGTTTTTT. Protein: CASSFSLTNTGELFF.

As concerns this clonotype: Since a much larger clone is just one base distant, this may be a read error. V is TRBV20-1 and J is TRBJ2-1; D not certain. The CDR3 is made up of 11 amino acids. Germline V gene sequence: CDR1 DFQATT, CDR2 SNEGSKA (reference sequence). The V gene lost 3 bases and the J gene lost 11 bases, with 11 bases spanning the gap. CDR3 DNA: TGCAGTGCTAGCCTCTATGGTAAGCAGTTCTTC. Translating it yields CSASLYGKQFF.

The table lists this clonotype with many counts. The chain joins TRBV6-5 to TRBJ2-3; D gene uncertain. The CDR3 is made up of 16 amino acids. V was trimmed by 7 bases and J by 2 bases, leaving 19 bases between them. Per germline, CDR1 MNHEY and CDR2 SVGAGI. CDR3: CASTPSWARTTDTQYF. CDR3 bases: TGTGCCAGCACCCCGAGCTGGGCCCGGACCACAGATACGCAGTATTTT.

This clonotype came up many times. The chain uses TRBV5-5 and TRBJ1-4; a weak D match, TRBD1 (5 bases). This CDR3 spans 19 amino acids. The ends were cut back, 3 bases at V and 0 bases at J, with 21 bases in the middle. Germline CDR1 reads SGHKS; CDR2 reads YYEKEE (reference sequence). The CDR3 region has the DNA TGTGCCAGCAGCTCCCCCGGAGTTGGAGGGGCGACAACTAATGAAAAACTGTTTTTT. Its translation is CASSSPGVGGATTNEKLFF.

This clonotype has ten or more counts. The chain joins TRBV12-3 or TRBV12-4 to TRBJ1-3; weak D call: TRBD1 (5 bases). The V end lost 5 bases, the J end lost 0 bases, and 14 bases lay between the germline ends. This CDR3 has 16 residues. CDR3 region: CASSPPTAGSGNTIYF. The CDR3, as DNA: TGTGCCAGCAGTCCCCCGACAGCTGGCTCTGGAAACACCATATATTTT.